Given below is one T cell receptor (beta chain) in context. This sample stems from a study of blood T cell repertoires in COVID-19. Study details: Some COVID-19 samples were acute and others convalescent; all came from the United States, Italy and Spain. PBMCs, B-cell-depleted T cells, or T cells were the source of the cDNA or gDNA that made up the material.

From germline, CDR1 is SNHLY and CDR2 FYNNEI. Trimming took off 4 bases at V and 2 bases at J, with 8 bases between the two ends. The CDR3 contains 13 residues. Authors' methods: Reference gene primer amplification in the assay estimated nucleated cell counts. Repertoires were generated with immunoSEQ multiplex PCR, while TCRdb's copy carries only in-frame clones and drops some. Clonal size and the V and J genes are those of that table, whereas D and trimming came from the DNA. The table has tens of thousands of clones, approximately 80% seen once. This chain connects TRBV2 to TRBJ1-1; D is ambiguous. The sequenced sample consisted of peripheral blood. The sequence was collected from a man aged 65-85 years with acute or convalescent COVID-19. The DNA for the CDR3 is TGTGCCAGCAGTGCCAGGATCAACACTGAAGCTTTCTTT. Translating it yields CASSARINTEAFF. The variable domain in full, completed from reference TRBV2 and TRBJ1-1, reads EPEVTQTPSHQVTQMGQEVILRCVPISNHLYFYWYRQILGQKVEFLVSFYNNEISEKSEIFDDQFSVERPDGSNFTLKIRSTKLEDSAMYFCASSARINTEAFFGQGTRLTVV.